A single T cell receptor beta chain is shown here with its context. This clonotype was detected only a few times. Its recognized antigen is unknown. Per-nucleotide qualities are absent, and no much larger clonotype sits a single base away. Reading from cysteine to phenylalanine, the CDR3 counts 13 amino acids. The only DNA kept is the CDR3, 39 bases in frame from the first base. CDR1 is given as ENHRY and CDR2 as SYGVKD, both from the germline V gene. The V end loses 6 bases and the J end loses 3 bases, and a stretch of 9 bases separates them. This entry is derived from a study of T-cell reconstitution after alpha-beta-depleted transplantation in children (dated by TCRdb to 2016 to 2018). At the level of the whole study: Using TCR repertoire profiling, the study quantitatively followed how T-cell immune reconstitution unfolded in children after TCRalphabeta/CD19-depleted allogeneic hematopoietic cell transplantation.

Library method: PCR. The sequencer listed for this sample is Illumina HiSeq 2500. TCR library preparation used molecular barcoding, with unique molecular identifiers applied to normalize quantification of the TCRbeta repertoire. TCRdb reanalyzed the raw reads on its own, using fastp at Q25 for trimming and MiXCR for clone calling, and kept in-frame beta chains. Identical CDR3 proteins give one entry, which carries the most common genes and DNA. The sample has just under 550,000 distinct CDR3 sequences on record, around 18% of them singletons. 3% to 3.5% of the sample goes to the ten largest clones. The sample here was PBMCs from the stem cell graft donor, taken from the stem cell graft. The sequence derives from a human donor who donated a stem cell graft to a child with acute lymphoblastic leukemia. The chain was built from TRBV10-3 and TRBJ1-5; the D gene remains uncertain. The CDR3: CAIRGLPNQPQHF. The bases read TGTGCCATCAGAGGACTGCCCAATCAGCCCCAGCATTTT.